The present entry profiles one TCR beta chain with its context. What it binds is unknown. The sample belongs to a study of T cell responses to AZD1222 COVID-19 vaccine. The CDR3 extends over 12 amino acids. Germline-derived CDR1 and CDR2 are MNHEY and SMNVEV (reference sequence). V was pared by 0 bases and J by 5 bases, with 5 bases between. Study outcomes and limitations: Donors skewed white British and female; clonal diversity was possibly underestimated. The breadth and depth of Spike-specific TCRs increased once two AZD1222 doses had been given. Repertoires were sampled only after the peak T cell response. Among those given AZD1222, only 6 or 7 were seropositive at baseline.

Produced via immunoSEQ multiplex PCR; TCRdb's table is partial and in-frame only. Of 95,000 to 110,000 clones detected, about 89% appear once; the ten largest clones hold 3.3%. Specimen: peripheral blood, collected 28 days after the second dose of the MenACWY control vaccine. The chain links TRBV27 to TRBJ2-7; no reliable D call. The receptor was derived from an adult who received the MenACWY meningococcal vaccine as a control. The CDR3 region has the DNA TGTGCCAGCAGTTTATCTACCCACGAGCAGTACTTC. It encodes CASSLSTHEQYF.